The 30 T cell receptor beta chains presented below share a single source sample, sequenced in a study of blood T cell repertoires in COVID-19. Clones were sequenced by immunoSEQ multiplex PCR, and TCRdb holds only the in-frame ones, with some missing. The sample has around 89,000 clones, 72% seen once; the top ten hold around an eighth. Material: peripheral blood. The receptors stem from a woman older than 75 with acute or convalescent COVID-19.

The V call is TRBV11-2, the J call TRBJ1-3; D unresolved. Germline CDR1 and CDR2: SGHAT and FQNNGV. The CDR3 runs to 14 residues. The germline V and J ends were trimmed by 0 bases and 2 bases, with 5 bases remaining between them. CDR3 in DNA: TGTGCCAGCAGCTTAGATCCGGCTGGAAACACCATATATTTT. It is translated as CASSLDPAGNTIYF.

This clone was seen a few times. The chain employs TRBV6-2 or TRBV6-3 and TRBJ1-2, with a weak D call TRBD1 (5 bases). There are 15 residues in the CDR3. The V end lost 0 bases, the J end lost 5 bases, and 13 bases lay between the germline ends. Germline CDR1 reads MNHEY; CDR2 reads SVGEGT. CDR3 nucleotide sequence: TGTGCCAGCAGTTACTCGCCGACAGATACTTATGGCTACACCTTC. This gives the protein CASSYSPTDTYGYTF.

The V call is TRBV5-1, the J call TRBJ1-2; TRBD1 matches at 7 bases. The V gene's germline CDR1 is SGHRS and CDR2 YFSETQ. The CDR3 is 14 residues long. J was trimmed by 2 bases and V by 1 base; bases with no gene match: 2. This CDR3 is CASSLTGANYGYTF. CDR3 in DNA: TGCGCCAGCAGCTTGACAGGGGCCAACTATGGCTACACCTTC.

This clone was counted only a few times. This chain links TRBV9 with TRBJ2-1; tentatively, D is TRBD1 (7 bases). The CDR3 is 15 amino acids. V was cut by 4 bases and J by 0 bases, with 11 bases left in between. CDR1 SGDLS and CDR2 YYNGEE come from the germline V gene. CDR3 sequence: CASSQGGGSYNEQFF. The CDR3 DNA follows: TGTGCCAGCAGCCAGGGGGGCGGCTCCTACAATGAGCAGTTCTTC.

The chain has TRBV6-5 and TRBJ2-3, with D tentatively TRBD1 (6 bases). CDR3 length: 15 amino acids. Trimming cost V 5 bases and J 5 bases, with 17 bases left between them. Per the germline V gene, CDR1 is MNHEY and CDR2 is SVGAGI. CDR3 sequence reads: CASSRRQQGQDTQYF. The CDR3 DNA reads as TGTGCCAGCAGTAGGCGCCAACAGGGCCAAGATACGCAGTATTTT.

V gene TRBV11-1 combines with J gene TRBJ2-1; TRBD2 aligns across 14 bases. The V gene's germline CDR1 is SGHAT and CDR2 FQDESV (reference sequence). V gave up 4 bases and J gave up 9 bases; unmatched junction bases: 5. CDR3 length: 15 residues. The CDR3 spells CASSYGTSGGREQFF. The CDR3 region has the DNA TGTGCCAGCAGCTACGGGACTAGCGGGGGCCGTGAGCAGTTCTTC.

This clone was seen only a few times. The chain joins TRBV3-1 (or the pseudogene TRBV3-2) to TRBJ1-5; D gene uncertain. There are 12 residues in the CDR3. V lost 0 bases to trimming and J lost 8 bases, with 5 bases between them. Germline V gives CDR1 LGHDT, CDR2 YNNKEL (reference sequence). CDR3 sequence reads: CASSQDGEPQHF. CDR3 bases: TGTGCCAGCAGCCAAGACGGGGAGCCCCAGCATTTT.

This rearrangement joins TRBV3-1 (or the pseudogene TRBV3-2) to TRBJ1-4; D call uncertain. Germline V lookup: CDR1 LGHDT, CDR2 YNNKEL (reference sequence). The V and J ends lost 5 bases and 0 bases respectively, with 7 bases between them. The length of the CDR3 is 14 residues. The CDR3 region is CASSNEATNEKLFF. Written as DNA, the CDR3 is TGTGCCAGCAGCAACGAGGCAACTAATGAAAAACTGTTTTTT.

V gene TRBV12-3 or TRBV12-4 combines with J gene TRBJ1-6; 9 bases are a match to TRBD1. The CDR3 is 13 residues long. J lost 10 bases, V lost 6 bases, and 4 bases had no gene match. CDR3 residues: CASSRDRDSPLHF. The CDR3 bases are TGTGCCAGCAGCCGGGACAGGGACTCACCCCTCCACTTT.

V gene TRBV12-3 or TRBV12-4 combines with J gene TRBJ1-3, with D unclear. The CDR3 contains 13 residues. Trimming shortened V by 0 bases and J by 9 bases, and 9 bases separated the two germline ends. The CDR3 sequence: CASSLAQRGTIYF. CDR3 nucleotides: TGTGCCAGCAGTTTAGCGCAGAGAGGCACCATATATTTT.

The chain recombines TRBV18 with TRBJ2-1, with D possibly being TRBD2 (7 bases). V was clipped by 6 bases and J by 8 bases, with 14 bases between them. Looked up from germline, CDR1 is KGHSH and CDR2 is LQKENI. This CDR3 comprises 13 residues. DNA of the CDR3: TGTGCCAGCTCTCGGGGGGCCGGGGATGAGCAGTTCTTC. Its protein is CASSRGAGDEQFF. The full variable domain, with the rest looked up from reference TRBV18 and TRBJ2-1, is NAGVMQNPRHLVRRRGQEARLRCSPMKGHSHVYWYRQLPEEGLKFMVYLQKENIIDESGMPKERFSAEFPKEGPSILRIQQVVRGDSAAYFCASSRGAGDEQFFGPGTRLTVL.

This clone was observed a few times. The chain links TRBV7-2 to TRBJ1-2, with 10 bases fitting TRBD1. The CDR3 extends over 16 amino acids. After removal of 0 bases from V and 8 bases from J, the junction contained 9 bases not matched to a gene. Germline V gene lookup returns CDR1 SGHTA and CDR2 FQGNSA. CDR3 coding DNA: TGTGCCAGCAGCTTAGCCCCTAGACAGGGGGCGGGGGGCTACACCTTC. It yields the protein CASSLAPRQGAGGYTF.

This chain joins TRBV5-1 and TRBJ1-1, with D possibly matching TRBD1 (6 bases). Germline assignment: CDR1 SGHRS and CDR2 YFSETQ. Trimming shortened V by 1 base and J by 3 bases, and 7 bases separated the two germline ends. CDR3 length: 13 residues. CDR3 sequence reads: CASSLYRDTEAFF. CDR3 nucleotide sequence: TGCGCCAGCAGCTTGTACAGGGACACTGAAGCTTTCTTT.

The chain is built from TRBV5-1 and TRBJ1-2; TRBD1 might be the D (5 bases). V lost 4 bases and J lost 4, with 20 bases in between. The CDR3 runs 16 residues. The germline V gene encodes CDR1 SGHRS and CDR2 YFSETQ. CDR3 nucleotide sequence: TGCGCCAGCAGCCCCTTACAGGCGGGGACGGGCTATGGCTACACCTTC. It is translated as CASSPLQAGTGYGYTF.

This rearrangement joins TRBV5-1 to TRBJ2-3; no firm D call. V dropped 0 bases and J dropped 2 bases, with 13 bases sitting between them. CDR1 and CDR2 (germline): SGHRS, YFSETQ. The CDR3 runs to 16 residues. DNA of the CDR3: TGCGCCAGCAGCTTGGCAGGCCCAACATCCACAGATACGCAGTATTTT. Its translation is CASSLAGPTSTDTQYF.

V and J are TRBV7-3 and TRBJ1-1; 8 bases agree with TRBD1. V dropped 5 bases and J dropped 3; count of bases not matched to a gene: 2. The length of the CDR3 is 13 residues. Germline-derived CDR1 and CDR2 are SGHTA and FQGTGA. The DNA of the CDR3 is TGTGCCAGCAGCCTGGACAGGGACACTGAAGCTTTCTTT. This encodes CASSLDRDTEAFF.

The V call is TRBV9, the J call TRBJ1-2; a possible D gene is TRBD1 (6 bases). The V end lost 4 bases, the J end lost 8 bases, and 15 bases lay between the germline ends. The CDR3 is made up of 13 amino acids. Germline assignment: CDR1 SGDLS and CDR2 YYNGEE. The CDR3: CASSITHRDGYTF. For the CDR3, the DNA is TGTGCCAGCAGCATAACTCACAGGGACGGCTACACCTTC. Variable domain in full (rest from reference TRBV9 and TRBJ1-2): DSGVTQTPKHLITATGQRVTLRCSPRSGDLSVYWYQQSLDQGLQFLIQYYNGEERAKGNILERFSAQQFPDLHSELNLSSLELGDSALYFCASSITHRDGYTFGSGTRLTVV.

This clone has just one count. The chain couples TRBV5-1 to TRBJ1-1; 7 nucleotides agree with TRBD1. V dropped 1 base and J dropped 5; count of bases not matched to a gene: 5. Germline-derived CDR1 and CDR2 are SGHRS and YFSETQ. The CDR3 length is 14 residues. DNA for the CDR3: TGCGCCAGCAGCTTGACAGGGGATCGGACTGAAGCTTTCTTT. This codes for CASSLTGDRTEAFF.

This chain connects TRBV3-1 (or the pseudogene TRBV3-2) to TRBJ1-5; 8 bases agree with TRBD1. This CDR3 contains 13 residues. CDR1 and CDR2 (germline): LGHDT, YNNKEL (reference sequence). Unmatched junction bases numbered 8, after V lost 1 base and J lost 15 bases. CDR3 region: CASSQVRDRIWHF. CDR3 coding DNA: TGTGCCAGCAGCCAAGTCAGGGACAGGATATGGCATTTT.

The V call is TRBV7-6, the J call TRBJ2-7, with TRBD1 as a possible D gene (5 bases). Germline loops: CDR1 SGHVS, CDR2 FNYEAQ. The CDR3 extends over 12 amino acids. V dropped 6 bases and J dropped 5 bases, with 11 bases sitting between them. Written as DNA, the CDR3 is TGTGCCAGCAGTAGCAGGGTGGACGAGCAGTACTTC. The encoded protein is CASSSRVDEQYF.

The chain carries TRBV6-6 and TRBJ1-1; TRBD1 aligns across 8 bases. Germline V gene data show CDR1 as MNHNY and CDR2 as SVGAGI (reference sequence). This CDR3 comprises 14 residues. Trimming took 8 bases from V and 1 from J; bases not matched to a gene: 6. The CDR3 here is CASFPGGPNTEAFF. The CDR3 nucleotides read TGTGCCAGCTTTCCAGGGGGCCCGAACACTGAAGCTTTCTTT.

This clone appeared once. The chain employs TRBV12-5 and TRBJ1-6; 9 bases agree with TRBD1. Germline V lookup: CDR1 LGHNT, CDR2 FRNRAP. This CDR3 has 16 amino acids. Trimming took 5 bases from V and 1 from J; bases not matched to a gene: 3. The CDR3 nucleotides read TGTGCTAGTGGTCAAGGACAGGGGTCCTATAATTCACCCCTCCACTTT. Residues: CASGQGQGSYNSPLHF.

The chain couples TRBV7-2 to TRBJ1-1; perhaps TRBD1 as D (6 bases). This CDR3 is 15 amino acids long. Trimming shortened V by 5 bases and J by 2 bases, and 15 bases separated the two germline ends. From germline, CDR1 is SGHTA and CDR2 FQGNSA. CDR3: CASSPRQQGNTEAFF. In DNA form, the CDR3 reads TGTGCCAGCAGCCCGCGTCAACAGGGAAACACTGAAGCTTTCTTT.

This clone was picked up a small number of times. This chain connects TRBV7-9 to TRBJ1-2, with unresolved D. The V and J ends lost 5 bases and 2 bases respectively, with 6 bases between them. CDR1 and CDR2 (germline): SEHNR, FQNEAQ (reference sequence). This CDR3 region has 12 residues. The CDR3 bases are TGTGCCAGCAGCCATGAGAACTATGGCTACACCTTC. Amino acid sequence: CASSHENYGYTF.

This clone occurred once. This chain connects TRBV6-1 to TRBJ2-7, with TRBD1 identical over 10 bases. The V gene's germline CDR1 is MNHNS and CDR2 SASEGT. The CDR3 loop spans 14 amino acids. V dropped 1 base and J dropped 3; count of bases not matched to a gene: 0. As DNA, the CDR3 is TGTGCCAGCAGTGAAGGGACAGGGGGCTACGAGCAGTACTTC. Translation gives CASSEGTGGYEQYF.

The CDR3 protein is CASSQERGLGNEQFF. Written as DNA, the CDR3 is TGTGCCAGCAGCCAAGAGCGGGGGCTGGGGAATGAGCAGTTCTTC. The chain employs TRBV4-2 and TRBJ2-1; weak D call: TRBD2 (7 bases). This CDR3 is 15 amino acids long. Per germline, CDR1 LGHNA and CDR2 YNFKEQ. V lost 0 bases and J lost 7, with 13 bases in between.

This sequence joins TRBV19 and TRBJ1-6, with D perhaps matching TRBD1 (5 bases). Germline V gene sequence: CDR1 LNHDA, CDR2 SQIVND (reference sequence). V was cut by 7 bases and J by 1 base, with 11 bases left in between. There are 15 residues in the CDR3. The CDR3 reads CASNWGVSYNSPLHF. The CDR3 region has the DNA TGTGCCAGTAATTGGGGGGTATCCTATAATTCACCCCTCCACTTT. The full variable domain, its missing parts supplied by reference TRBV19 and TRBJ1-6, is DGGITQSPKYLFRKEGQNVTLSCEQNLNHDAMYWYRQDPGQGLRLIYYSQIVNDFQKGDIAEGYSVSREKKESFPLTVTSAQKNPTAFYLCASNWGVSYNSPLHFGNGTRLTVT.

This clone has just a few counts. This rearrangement joins TRBV30 to TRBJ1-5; TRBD1 agrees at 7 bases. Germline values: CDR1 GTSNPN, CDR2 SVGIG (reference sequence). This CDR3 has 13 amino acids. The ends lost 5 bases at V and 6 bases at J; junction bases unmatched: 7. Written as DNA, the CDR3 is TGTGCCTGGGCGGAGACAGGGATTCAGCCCCAGCATTTT. Translating it yields CAWAETGIQPQHF.

The V gene is TRBV7-9, the J gene TRBJ2-7; D is possibly TRBD2 (7 bases). The CDR3 contains 11 residues. Trimming removed 11 bases at V and 4 bases at J, with 12 bases between. From germline, CDR1 is SEHNR and CDR2 FQNEAQ (reference sequence). Here the CDR3 reads CAAGARYEQYF. The CDR3 DNA sequence: TGTGCCGCGGGGGCGCGGTACGAGCAGTACTTC. Full variable domain (missing parts from reference TRBV7-9 and TRBJ2-7): DTGVSQNPRHKITKRGQNVTFRCDPISEHNRLYWYRQTLGQGPEFLTYFQNEAQLEKSRLLSDRFSAERPKGSFSTLEIQRTEQGDSAMYLCAAGARYEQYFGPGTRLTVT.

As regards this clone: The identical CDR3 is also encoded by other nucleotide sequences in the sample. The J gene is TRBJ1-6, the V gene TRBV5-1; 9 bases are a match to TRBD1. V dropped 0 bases and J dropped 13; count of bases not matched to a gene: 5. This CDR3 has 14 residues. CDR1 is SGHRS and CDR2 is YFSETQ in the germline V gene. The CDR3: CASSLGQGVTPLHF. The CDR3 DNA is TGCGCCAGCAGCTTGGGACAGGGGGTTACGCCCCTCCACTTT.